What follows is one T cell receptor (beta chain) and its context. Its specificity is not known. This CDR3 is 12 amino acids long. The V gene lost 4 bases and the J gene lost 6 bases, with 10 bases spanning the gap. Germline V gene sequence: CDR1 SGHKS, CDR2 YYEKEE (reference sequence). The data were taken from a study of T cell responses to AZD1222 COVID-19 vaccine. General observations from the study: Sampling captured repertoires only after the peak T cell response.

Assay: immunoSEQ multiplex PCR; the TCRdb copy retains only in-frame clones and omits some. In the table there are 130,000 or so clones, 75% to 95% of which are singletons. The rearrangement uses TRBV5-5 and TRBJ1-2; D is possibly TRBD1 (5 bases). This clonotype originated in an adult who received the AZD1222 COVID-19 vaccine. The sequencing used peripheral blood, collected 28 days after the second AZD1222 dose. CDR3 sequence: CASSTRENGYTF. The CDR3 nucleotides are TGTGCCAGCAGCACCAGGGAGAATGGCTACACCTTC.